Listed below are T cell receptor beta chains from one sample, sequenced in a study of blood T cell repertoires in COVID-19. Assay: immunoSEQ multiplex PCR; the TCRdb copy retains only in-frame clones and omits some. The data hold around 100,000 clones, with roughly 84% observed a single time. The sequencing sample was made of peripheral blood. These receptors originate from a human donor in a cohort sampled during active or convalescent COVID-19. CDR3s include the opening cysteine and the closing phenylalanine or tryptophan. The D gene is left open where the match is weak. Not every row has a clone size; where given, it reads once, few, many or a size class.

cdr3_aa: CSAITSGGGNTIYF
cdr3_nt: TGCAGCGCCATCACCTCGGGGGGAGGAAACACCATATATTTT
j_call: TRBJ1-3
d_call: NA
v_call: TRBV29-1
clone_size: NA

cdr3_aa: CASSDQRFGNTIYF
cdr3_nt: TGTGCCAGCAGCGATCAGCGTTTTGGAAACACCATATATTTT
j_call: TRBJ1-3
d_call: NA
v_call: TRBV6-5
clone_size: NA

cdr3_aa: CASSLWGGRTDTQYF
cdr3_nt: TGTGCCAGCAGCTTATGGGGCGGTCGCACAGATACGCAGTATTTT
j_call: TRBJ2-3
d_call: NA
v_call: TRBV5-4
clone_size: NA

cdr3_aa: CASVQGGTNEQYF
cdr3_nt: TGTGCCAGTGTGCAGGGGGGAACTAACGAGCAGTACTTC
j_call: TRBJ2-7
d_call: NA
v_call: TRBV12-3/TRBV12-4
clone_size: NA

cdr3_aa: CASSLGGFRQPQHF
cdr3_nt: TGTGCCAGCAGTTTAGGGGGGTTTCGACAGCCCCAGCATTTT
j_call: TRBJ1-5
d_call: NA
v_call: TRBV28
clone_size: NA

cdr3_aa: CASAGTENQPQHF
cdr3_nt: TGCGCCAGCGCCGGGACAGAGAATCAGCCCCAGCATTTT
j_call: TRBJ1-5
d_call: TRBD1
v_call: TRBV4-1
clone_size: NA

cdr3_aa: CASSLESVGHNEQFF
cdr3_nt: TGTGCCAGCAGCTTAGAAAGCGTGGGTCACAATGAGCAGTTCTTC
j_call: TRBJ2-1
d_call: NA
v_call: TRBV7-9
clone_size: NA

cdr3_aa: CASRGRENTGELFF
cdr3_nt: TGCGCCAGCAGGGGGAGGGAGAACACCGGGGAGCTGTTTTTT
j_call: TRBJ2-2
d_call: TRBD2
v_call: TRBV5-1
clone_size: NA

cdr3_aa: CSVERGNLNTEAFF
cdr3_nt: TGCAGCGTGGAGAGAGGGAACCTGAACACTGAAGCTTTCTTT
j_call: TRBJ1-1
d_call: NA
v_call: TRBV29-1
clone_size: few

cdr3_aa: CASSLRLDSNTGELFF
cdr3_nt: TGCGCCAGCAGCCTGAGACTAGATTCGAACACCGGGGAGCTGTTTTTT
j_call: TRBJ2-2
d_call: NA
v_call: TRBV4-1
clone_size: NA

cdr3_aa: CASSPTSSGANVLTF
cdr3_nt: TGTGCCAGCAGCCCGACAAGCTCTGGGGCCAACGTCCTGACTTTC
j_call: TRBJ2-6
d_call: NA
v_call: TRBV7-3
clone_size: NA

cdr3_aa: CASSVEGFSNQPQHF
cdr3_nt: TGTGCCAGCAGCGTAGAGGGGTTTAGCAATCAGCCCCAGCATTTT
j_call: TRBJ1-5
d_call: NA
v_call: TRBV9
clone_size: NA

cdr3_aa: CASSQERQGCNQPQHF
cdr3_nt: TGTGCCAGCAGCCAAGAACGACAGGGTTGCAATCAGCCCCAGCATTTT
j_call: TRBJ1-5
d_call: TRBD1
v_call: TRBV3-1/TRBV3-2
clone_size: few

cdr3_aa: CASRGGGTGPYEQYF
cdr3_nt: TGTGCCAGCAGGGGGGGAGGGACAGGGCCATACGAGCAGTACTTC
j_call: TRBJ2-7
d_call: TRBD1
v_call: TRBV28
clone_size: NA

cdr3_aa: CASSLGDSSTDTQYF
cdr3_nt: TGTGCCAGCAGCTTAGGGGACAGTTCCACAGATACGCAGTATTTT
j_call: TRBJ2-3
d_call: TRBD1
v_call: TRBV7-3
clone_size: NA

cdr3_aa: CASSDYTGELFF
cdr3_nt: TGCGCCAGCAGTGACTACACCGGGGAGCTGTTTTTT
j_call: TRBJ2-2
d_call: NA
v_call: TRBV10-2
clone_size: once

cdr3_aa: CASSERPGEGYGYTF
cdr3_nt: TGTGCCAGCAGTGAACGGCCGGGGGAGGGCTATGGCTACACCTTC
j_call: TRBJ1-2
d_call: NA
v_call: TRBV6-1
clone_size: NA

cdr3_aa: CASNPVAGGITDTQYF
cdr3_nt: TGTGCCAGCAATCCCGTAGCGGGGGGGATCACAGATACGCAGTATTTT
j_call: TRBJ2-3
d_call: TRBD2
v_call: TRBV9
clone_size: NA

cdr3_aa: CASSSGQGRSETQYF
cdr3_nt: TGTGCCAGCAGCTCCGGACAGGGGCGGTCGGAGACCCAGTACTTC
j_call: TRBJ2-5
d_call: TRBD1
v_call: TRBV7-6
clone_size: NA

cdr3_aa: CASSYWPGSETQYF
cdr3_nt: TGTGCCAGCAGTTACTGGCCCGGGTCTGAGACCCAGTACTTC
j_call: TRBJ2-5
d_call: NA
v_call: TRBV6-6
clone_size: NA

cdr3_aa: CASSRDRDRFF
cdr3_nt: TGTGCCAGTAGTAGGGACAGGGATCGGTTCTTC
j_call: TRBJ2-1
d_call: TRBD1
v_call: TRBV19
clone_size: once

cdr3_aa: CASSESLRGGRNEQFF
cdr3_nt: TGCGCCAGCAGTGAGTCCCTTCGGGGGGGGCGAAATGAGCAGTTCTTC
j_call: TRBJ2-1
d_call: TRBD2
v_call: TRBV10-2
clone_size: NA

cdr3_aa: CASSGLQGYGYGYTF
cdr3_nt: TGTGCCAGCAGCGGATTACAGGGGTATGGCTATGGCTACACCTTC
j_call: TRBJ1-2
d_call: TRBD1
v_call: TRBV9
clone_size: NA

cdr3_aa: CASSELGGAGRNTIYF
cdr3_nt: TGCGCCAGCAGTGAGCTGGGGGGGGCCGGGAGAAACACCATATATTTT
j_call: TRBJ1-3
d_call: NA
v_call: TRBV10-1
clone_size: NA

cdr3_aa: CASSAHGNTEAFF
cdr3_nt: TGTGCCAGCAGTGCCCACGGTAACACTGAAGCTTTCTTT
j_call: TRBJ1-1
d_call: NA
v_call: TRBV6-4
clone_size: NA

cdr3_aa: CASSPRQGVGKLFF
cdr3_nt: TGTGCCAGCAGCCCCCGACAGGGGGTTGGTAAACTGTTTTTT
j_call: TRBJ1-4
d_call: TRBD1
v_call: TRBV7-9
clone_size: NA

cdr3_aa: CASSLFSAGTYEQYF
cdr3_nt: TGTGCCAGCAGTTTATTCTCGGCAGGGACCTACGAGCAGTACTTC
j_call: TRBJ2-7
d_call: NA
v_call: TRBV28
clone_size: NA

cdr3_aa: CASSLETGDDTIYF
cdr3_nt: TGCGCCAGCAGCTTGGAGACAGGGGATGACACCATATATTTT
j_call: TRBJ1-3
d_call: TRBD1
v_call: TRBV5-1
clone_size: NA

cdr3_aa: CASSQQTTGTYGYTF
cdr3_nt: TGTGCCAGCAGCCAACAAACGACAGGGACCTATGGCTACACCTTC
j_call: TRBJ1-2
d_call: TRBD1
v_call: TRBV11-1
clone_size: NA

cdr3_aa: CASSLIGGVNTEAFF
cdr3_nt: TGTGCCAGCAGCTTAATAGGGGGTGTGAACACTGAAGCTTTCTTT
j_call: TRBJ1-1
d_call: NA
v_call: TRBV7-3
clone_size: NA

cdr3_aa: CATSGVTEVDQPQHF
cdr3_nt: TGTGCCACCAGTGGGGTGACAGAGGTCGATCAGCCCCAGCATTTT
j_call: TRBJ1-5
d_call: NA
v_call: TRBV24-1
clone_size: NA

cdr3_aa: CASTFPTGDHNEQFF
cdr3_nt: TGTGCCAGCACCTTTCCCACAGGGGACCACAATGAGCAGTTCTTC
j_call: TRBJ2-1
d_call: TRBD1
v_call: TRBV11-2
clone_size: NA

cdr3_aa: CASTSPTGAQKETQYF
cdr3_nt: TGTGCCAGCACCTCTCCTACAGGGGCTCAGAAAGAGACCCAGTACTTC
j_call: TRBJ2-5
d_call: TRBD1
v_call: TRBV7-9
clone_size: NA

cdr3_aa: CASSRGLAGGYDTGELFF
cdr3_nt: TGCGCCAGCAGCCGGGGACTAGCGGGGGGGTATGACACCGGGGAGCTGTTTTTT
j_call: TRBJ2-2
d_call: TRBD2
v_call: TRBV4-1
clone_size: NA

cdr3_aa: CASAAVRGETQYF
cdr3_nt: TGTGCCAGCGCGGCGGTACGAGGAGAGACCCAGTACTTC
j_call: TRBJ2-5
d_call: NA
v_call: TRBV2
clone_size: NA

cdr3_aa: CASSPRADRAHEQYF
cdr3_nt: TGCGCCAGCAGCCCCCGGGCGGACAGGGCCCACGAGCAGTACTTC
j_call: TRBJ2-7
d_call: TRBD1
v_call: TRBV5-1
clone_size: NA

cdr3_aa: CASSTPTRSSYEQYF
cdr3_nt: TGCGCCAGCAGCACCCCTACGAGGAGCTCCTACGAGCAGTACTTC
j_call: TRBJ2-7
d_call: NA
v_call: TRBV5-1
clone_size: NA

cdr3_aa: CAWRLGQVNTEAFF
cdr3_nt: TGTGCCTGGAGGCTAGGACAGGTGAACACTGAAGCTTTCTTT
j_call: TRBJ1-1
d_call: TRBD1
v_call: TRBV30
clone_size: NA

cdr3_aa: CSVVQMSFHSNQPQHF
cdr3_nt: TGCAGCGTTGTGCAGATGTCATTCCATAGCAATCAGCCCCAGCATTTT
j_call: TRBJ1-5
d_call: NA
v_call: TRBV29-1
clone_size: once

cdr3_aa: CASSPAQGNSPLHF
cdr3_nt: TGTGCCAGCTCACCGGCACAGGGCAATTCACCCCTCCACTTT
j_call: TRBJ1-6
d_call: NA
v_call: TRBV18
clone_size: NA

cdr3_aa: CASSYYSYRRGRSSGANVLTF
cdr3_nt: TGTGCCAGCAGTTACTATTCTTATCGTCGGGGTCGGTCCTCTGGGGCCAACGTCCTGACTTTC
j_call: TRBJ2-6
d_call: NA
v_call: TRBV6-2/TRBV6-3
clone_size: once

cdr3_aa: CASRWTGGFTDTQYF
cdr3_nt: TGCGCCAGCAGATGGACAGGGGGCTTCACAGATACGCAGTATTTT
j_call: TRBJ2-3
d_call: TRBD1
v_call: TRBV5-1
clone_size: NA

cdr3_aa: CASSILGSGASYEQYF
cdr3_nt: TGTGCCAGTAGTATTTTGGGTAGCGGGGCCTCCTACGAGCAGTACTTC
j_call: TRBJ2-7
d_call: TRBD2
v_call: TRBV19
clone_size: NA

cdr3_aa: CASSYPWDRVTGELFF
cdr3_nt: TGTGCCAGCAGCTATCCCTGGGACAGGGTTACCGGGGAGCTGTTTTTT
j_call: TRBJ2-2
d_call: TRBD1
v_call: TRBV11-3
clone_size: NA

cdr3_aa: CASSQDSYGIGLAKNIQYF
cdr3_nt: TGTGCCAGCAGCCAAGATAGCTACGGGATAGGATTGGCCAAAAACATTCAGTACTTC
j_call: TRBJ2-4
d_call: NA
v_call: TRBV4-2
clone_size: NA

cdr3_aa: CASSSSEKLFF
cdr3_nt: NA
j_call: TRBJ1-4
d_call: NA
v_call: TRBV6-2/TRBV6-3
clone_size: NA

cdr3_aa: CASSYHNGFSGNTIYF
cdr3_nt: TGTGCCAGCAGTTACCATAACGGTTTCTCTGGAAACACCATATATTTT
j_call: TRBJ1-3
d_call: NA
v_call: TRBV6-5
clone_size: NA

cdr3_aa: CASSMVAGQNRHF
cdr3_nt: TGTGCCAGTAGTATGGTGGCAGGTCAAAACCGGCATTTT
j_call: TRBJ1-5
d_call: NA
v_call: TRBV19
clone_size: NA

cdr3_aa: CASVRGSEETQYF
cdr3_nt: TGTGCCAGCGTTAGGGGGTCCGAAGAGACCCAGTACTTC
j_call: TRBJ2-5
d_call: NA
v_call: TRBV6-5
clone_size: NA

cdr3_aa: CASSLPFRTGKYNEQFF
cdr3_nt: TGCGCCAGCAGCCTCCCTTTTAGGACAGGGAAGTACAATGAGCAGTTCTTC
j_call: TRBJ2-1
d_call: TRBD1
v_call: TRBV4-3
clone_size: NA

cdr3_aa: CASSLYADSNQPQHF
cdr3_nt: TGTGCCAGCAGCTTATACGCGGATAGCAATCAGCCCCAGCATTTT
j_call: TRBJ1-5
d_call: NA
v_call: TRBV7-2
clone_size: once

cdr3_aa: CASSAYAPEIGSPLHF
cdr3_nt: TGTGCCAGCAGCGCCTATGCCCCGGAGATAGGTTCACCCCTCCACTTT
j_call: TRBJ1-6
d_call: NA
v_call: TRBV9
clone_size: NA

cdr3_aa: CASSRDFDQPQHF
cdr3_nt: TGTGCCAGCAGCAGGGATTTTGATCAGCCCCAGCATTTT
j_call: TRBJ1-5
d_call: NA
v_call: TRBV12-3/TRBV12-4
clone_size: NA